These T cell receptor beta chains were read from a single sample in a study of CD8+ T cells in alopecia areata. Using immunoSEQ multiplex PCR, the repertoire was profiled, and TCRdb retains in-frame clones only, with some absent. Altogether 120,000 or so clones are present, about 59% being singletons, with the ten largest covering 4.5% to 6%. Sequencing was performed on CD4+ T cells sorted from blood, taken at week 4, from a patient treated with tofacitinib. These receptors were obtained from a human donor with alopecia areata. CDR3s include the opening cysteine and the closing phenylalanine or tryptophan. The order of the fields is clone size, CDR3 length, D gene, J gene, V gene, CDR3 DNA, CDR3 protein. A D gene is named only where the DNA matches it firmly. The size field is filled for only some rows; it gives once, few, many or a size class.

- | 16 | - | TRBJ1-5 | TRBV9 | TGTGCCAGCAGCGTAGGAAGGGGGGCGAGGAATCAGCCCCAGCATTTT | CASSVGRGARNQPQHF
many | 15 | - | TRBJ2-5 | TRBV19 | TGTGCCAGTAGTATAGGGGCGGGGGCCAGGGAGACCCAGTACTTC | CASSIGAGARETQYF
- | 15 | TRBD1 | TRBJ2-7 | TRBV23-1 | TGCGCCAGCTGGCAAAAAGACAGGGACTCCTACGAGCAGTACTTC | CASWQKDRDSYEQYF
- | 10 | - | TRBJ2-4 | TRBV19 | TGTGCCAGTAGTAACGGGGCCCTTCAGTTC | CASSNGALQF
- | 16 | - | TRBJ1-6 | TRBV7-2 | TGTGCCAGCAGCTTACGCCGGCAGGGTATGGGTTCACCCCTCCACTTT | CASSLRRQGMGSPLHF
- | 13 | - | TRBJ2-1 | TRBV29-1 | TGCAGCCTCTCCGTGTCCGGGGACAATGAGCAGTTCTTC | CSLSVSGDNEQFF
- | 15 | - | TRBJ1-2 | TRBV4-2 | TGTGCCAGCAGCCAAGCCTTTGACAGCAGCTATGGCTACACCTTC | CASSQAFDSSYGYTF
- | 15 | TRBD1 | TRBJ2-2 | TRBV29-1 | TGCAGCGTCCGTCGGGCAGGGGGCTACACCGGGGAGCTGTTTTTT | CSVRRAGGYTGELFF
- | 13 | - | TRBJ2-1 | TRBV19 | TGTGCCAGTAGTGTCACGATGGAGTATGAGCAGTTCTTC | CASSVTMEYEQFF
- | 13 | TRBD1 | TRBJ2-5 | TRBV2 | TGTGCCAGCACTTGGGGACAGGGAGAGACCCAGTACTTC | CASTWGQGETQYF
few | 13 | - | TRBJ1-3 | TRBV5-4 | TGTGCCAGCAGCTTGGGCTCGGGAAACACCATATATTTT | CASSLGSGNTIYF
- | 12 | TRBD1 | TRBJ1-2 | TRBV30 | TGTGCCTGGAGTCCGACAGGGGGGGGCTACACCTTC | CAWSPTGGGYTF
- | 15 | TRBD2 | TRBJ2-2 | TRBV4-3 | TGCGCCAGCAGCCAATCAGGGAGGGACACCGGGGAGCTGTTTTTT | CASSQSGRDTGELFF
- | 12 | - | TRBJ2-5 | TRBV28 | TGTGCCAGCAGTCCACGCCCGGAGACCCAGTACTTC | CASSPRPETQYF
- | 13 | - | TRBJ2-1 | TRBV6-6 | TGTGCCAGCAGTTACTCGACCGCTAATGAGCAGTTCTTC | CASSYSTANEQFF
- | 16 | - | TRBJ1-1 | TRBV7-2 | TGTGCCAGCAGCCCATCCTCCGGCGTCACGAACACTGAAGCTTTCTTT | CASSPSSGVTNTEAFF
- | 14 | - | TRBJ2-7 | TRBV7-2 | TGTGCCAGCAGCTTAGCCGCCAGGCTCTACGAGCAGTACTTC | CASSLAARLYEQYF
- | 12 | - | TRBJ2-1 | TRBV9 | TGTGCCAGCAGCGTATCCGGTAATGAGCAGTTCTTC | CASSVSGNEQFF
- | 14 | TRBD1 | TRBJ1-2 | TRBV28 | TGTGCCAGCACCCAACAGGGGGCGCGTCGTGGCTACACCTTC | CASTQQGARRGYTF
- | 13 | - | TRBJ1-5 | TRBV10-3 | TGTGCCATCAGTGGGGGCAGGGAGCAGCCCCAGCATTTT | CAISGGREQPQHF
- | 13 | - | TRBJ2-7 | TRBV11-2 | TGTGCCAGCAGCCCCGGGCTTTCCTACGAGCAGTACTTC | CASSPGLSYEQYF
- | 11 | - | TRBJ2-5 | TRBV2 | TGTGCCAACAGTGTTATCGAGACCCAGTACTTC | CANSVIETQYF
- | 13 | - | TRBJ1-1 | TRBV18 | TGTGCCAGCTCACCACGCACAGGGTATGAAGCTTTCTTT | CASSPRTGYEAFF
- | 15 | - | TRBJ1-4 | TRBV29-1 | TGCAGCGTTGCTCAGAGCGGAGGCACTAATGAAAAACTGTTTTTT | CSVAQSGGTNEKLFF
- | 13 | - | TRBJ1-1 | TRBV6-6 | TGTGCCAGCAGCCTCACCTCGAGGACTGAAGCTTTCTTT | CASSLTSRTEAFF
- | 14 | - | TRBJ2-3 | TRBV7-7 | TGTGCCAGCAGCTTAGGCAGTGGGGCAGATACGCAGTATTTT | CASSLGSGADTQYF
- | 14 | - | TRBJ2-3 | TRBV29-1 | TGCAGCGTTGAGGAAACAGGTTTCACAGATACGCAGTATTTT | CSVEETGFTDTQYF
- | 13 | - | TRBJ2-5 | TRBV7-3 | TGTGCCAGCAGCTCGACTAGTGAGGAGACCCAGTACTTC | CASSSTSEETQYF
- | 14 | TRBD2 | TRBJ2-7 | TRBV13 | TGTGCCAGCAGCTCCACTAGCGGGAGGGGCGAGCAGTACTTC | CASSSTSGRGEQYF
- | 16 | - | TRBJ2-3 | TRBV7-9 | TGTGCCAGCAGCTTTAGGGGGACCCATAGCACAGATACGCAGTATTTT | CASSFRGTHSTDTQYF
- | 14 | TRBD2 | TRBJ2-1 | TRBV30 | TGTGCCTGGAGTGTTACTAGCGGGAGGGATGAGCAGTTCTTC | CAWSVTSGRDEQFF
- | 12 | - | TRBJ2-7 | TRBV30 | TGTGCCTGGACGCGAGACTCCTACGAGCAGTACTTC | CAWTRDSYEQYF
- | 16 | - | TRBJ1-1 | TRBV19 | TGTGCCAGTAGTATTCCATTCCGACAGAGGAACACTGAAGCTTTCTTT | CASSIPFRQRNTEAFF
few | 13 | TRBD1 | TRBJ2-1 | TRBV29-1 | TGCAGCGTCAGACAGGGGGCGGGCCATGAGCAGTTCTTC | CSVRQGAGHEQFF
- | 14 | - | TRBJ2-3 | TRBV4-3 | TGCGCCAGCAGCCAAGATCTGACTGTCGCTACGCAGTATTTT | CASSQDLTVATQYF
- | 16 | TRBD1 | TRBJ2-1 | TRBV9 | TGTGCCAGCAGCGCAGGACAGGGGATCTCCTACAATGAGCAGTTCTTC | CASSAGQGISYNEQFF
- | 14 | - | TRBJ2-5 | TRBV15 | TGTGCCACCAGCAGAGATAGCCAGATGGAGACCCAGTACTTC | CATSRDSQMETQYF
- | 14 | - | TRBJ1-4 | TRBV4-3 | TGCGCCAGCAGCCAAGAGCAGCTGAATGGAGCCCCCCGATTT | CASSQEQLNGAPRF
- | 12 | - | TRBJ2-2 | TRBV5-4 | TGTGCCAGCAGCTTGGATTCCGGGGAGCTGTTTTTT | CASSLDSGELFF
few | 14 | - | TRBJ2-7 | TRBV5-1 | TGCGCCAGCAGCTTGGAGGACACGCAGGGCGAGCAGTACTTC | CASSLEDTQGEQYF
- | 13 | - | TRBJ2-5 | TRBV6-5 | TGTGCCAGCGGGTTCGACAGACAAGAGACCCAGTACTTC | CASGFDRQETQYF
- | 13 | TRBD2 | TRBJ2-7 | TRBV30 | TGTGCCTGGAGGCTAGCGGGAACCTACGAGCAGTACTTC | CAWRLAGTYEQYF
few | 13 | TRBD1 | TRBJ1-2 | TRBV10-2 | TGCGCCAGCATACCGGGACAGGGGAATGGCTACACCTTC | CASIPGQGNGYTF
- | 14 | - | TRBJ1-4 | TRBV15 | TGTGCCACCAGCAGAGGCGTCGTGAGTGGGACCCTGTTTTTT | CATSRGVVSGTLFF
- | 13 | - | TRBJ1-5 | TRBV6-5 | TGTGCCAGCAGTTACGGTAGCAATCAGCCCCAGCATTTT | CASSYGSNQPQHF
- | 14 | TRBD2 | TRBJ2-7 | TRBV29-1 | TGCAGCGTTTTCGTTAGCGGGAGGTTTTACGAGCAGTACTTC | CSVFVSGRFYEQYF
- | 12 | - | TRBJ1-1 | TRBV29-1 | TGCAGCGATGGGACGGTGAACACTGAAGCTTTCTTT | CSDGTVNTEAFF